Shown below are 7 T cell receptor beta chains from a single sample sequenced in a study of radiation and T cells in renal cell carcinoma. TCRdb's table, derived via immunoSEQ multiplex PCR, lists solely in-frame clones and lacks some. The table has roughly 100,000 clones, about 79% seen once; the top ten hold approximately 7.3%. The time point here: blood 4 weeks post-SBRT, at nephrectomy. Treatment here: 15 Gy SBRT to primary tumor, nephrectomy 4 weeks later. Here the sequenced sample was blood, taken from a patient whose treatment included radiotherapy and nephrectomy. Receptor source: a man in his fifties or sixties with renal cell carcinoma.

The V call is TRBV7-9, the J call TRBJ2-4, with TRBD2 matching over 8 bases. CDR1 and CDR2 from the germline V gene are SEHNR and FQNEAQ (reference sequence). This CDR3 comprises 15 residues. V lost 3 bases and J lost 9; bases outside the gene matches: 10. The CDR3 coding sequence is TGTGCCAGCAGCTTCTGGACGGGAGGGTACTCCATTCAGTACTTC. Its translation: CASSFWTGGYSIQYF.

This clone was detected once. V is TRBV7-2 and J is TRBJ1-2; the D is unclear. The CDR3 runs to 17 residues. Germline V lookup: CDR1 SGHTA, CDR2 FQGNSA. V was shortened by 0 bases and J by 8 bases, with 22 bases between the two germline ends. CDR3 loop: CASSLAVDAIPSGGYTF. CDR3 coding DNA: TGTGCCAGCAGCTTAGCAGTCGACGCCATCCCGTCTGGAGGCTACACCTTC.

This clone was recorded only once. V is TRBV14 and J is TRBJ2-7; 13 bases map to TRBD2. Germline V gene lookup returns CDR1 SGHDN and CDR2 FVKESK. The length of the CDR3 is 14 residues. The V gene end was trimmed by 6 bases and the J gene end by 7 bases; junction bases not matched to a gene: 6. As DNA, the CDR3 is TGTGCCAGCAGGAGGACTAGCGGGAGTAGGGAGCAGTACTTC. Translated: CASRRTSGSREQYF.

This clone was picked up a small number of times. The chain joins TRBV29-1 to TRBJ1-1; maybe TRBD1 (6 bases). This CDR3 has 12 residues. Germline CDR1 SQVTM, CDR2 ANQGSEA. The germline V and J ends were trimmed by 4 bases and 6 bases, with 12 bases remaining between them. In DNA, the CDR3 is TGCAGCGTTGTCCAGGGGAGACCTGAAGCTTTCTTT. Its translation: CSVVQGRPEAFF. Full variable domain (rest looked up from reference TRBV29-1 and TRBJ1-1): SAVISQKPSRDICQRGTSLTIQCQVDSQVTMMFWYRQQPGQSLTLIATANQGSEATYESGFVIDKFPISRPNLTFSTLTVSNMSPEDSSIYLCSVVQGRPEAFFGQGTRLTVV.

V is TRBV6-1 and J is TRBJ2-6, with D perhaps TRBD1 or TRBD2 (5 bases each). V was cut by 3 bases and J by 3 bases, with 9 bases left in between. Germline CDR1 and CDR2: MNHNS and SASEGT. This CDR3 comprises 15 residues. Written as DNA, the CDR3 is TGTGCCAGCAGTGAGAGGGGAGATGGGGCCAACGTCCTGACTTTC. This translates into CASSERGDGANVLTF.

This clone was picked up a small number of times. The chain employs TRBV14 and TRBJ2-1; possibly TRBD2 for D (6 bases). Trimming cost V 7 bases and J 4 bases, with 14 bases left between them. Germline V gene lookup returns CDR1 SGHDN and CDR2 FVKESK. This CDR3 spans 14 amino acids. CDR3 protein: CASTGGMTYNEQFF. CDR3 in DNA: TGTGCCAGCACCGGGGGAATGACGTACAATGAGCAGTTCTTC. The full variable domain, its missing parts supplied by reference TRBV14 and TRBJ2-1, is EAGVTQFPSHSVIEKGQTVTLRCDPISGHDNLYWYRRVMGKEIKFLLHFVKESKQDESGMPNNRFLAERTGGTYSTLKVQPAELEDSGVYFCASTGGMTYNEQFFGPGTRLTVL.

Here the CDR3 reads CASSPYPSNEQFF. The CDR3 region has the DNA TGTGCCAGTAGTCCCTACCCTAGCAATGAGCAGTTCTTC. The rearrangement uses TRBV19 and TRBJ2-1; no definite D call. This CDR3 has 13 amino acids. CDR1 is LNHDA and CDR2 is SQIVND in the germline V gene (reference sequence). The V end was cut by 5 bases, the J end by 6 bases, with 11 bases between.